The T cell receptor beta chain under discussion was sequenced for a study of blood T cell repertoires in COVID-19. Across the whole study: PBMCs, B-cell-depleted T cells, or T cells provided the cDNA or gDNA that made up the material.

Here immunoSEQ multiplex PCR was the method, and the copy in TCRdb shows in-frame clones only, minus some. The sample lists roughly 15,000 clones; about 89% were seen once. Seattle patients were enrolled while actively infected and followed longitudinally. Germline loops: CDR1 MNHNS, CDR2 SASEGT. V was pared by 8 bases and J by 3 bases, with 6 bases of the junction left unmatched. This CDR3 region has 13 residues. The chain is built from TRBV6-1 and TRBJ1-2; the match to TRBD1 covers 7 bases. The receptor was derived from an elderly woman with COVID-19, enrolled during active disease. Sequenced sample: peripheral blood. CDR3 residues: CASGDQGDYGYTF. CDR3 bases: TGTGCCAGCGGCGATCAGGGGGACTATGGCTACACCTTC.